Below, 22 T cell receptor beta chains from the same sample are listed, as sequenced in a study of blood T cell repertoires in COVID-19. Profiling relied on immunoSEQ multiplex PCR, and the TCRdb table lists in-frame clones only, not all of them. Of more than 250,000 clones in the sample, about 87% are singletons; the top ten hold 1.2%. Sequencing was carried out using PBMCs or T cells enriched from blood (not recorded which). The receptors come from a middle-aged woman with acute COVID-19.

The V call is TRBV10-2, the J call TRBJ2-2; weak D call: TRBD2 (6 bases). There are 15 residues in the CDR3. V was clipped by 8 bases and J by 2 bases, with 15 bases between them. Germline values: CDR1 WSHSY, CDR2 SAAADI. The CDR3 region is CASGDGLSNTGELFF. CDR3 nucleotides: TGCGCCAGCGGGGATGGACTATCAAACACCGGGGAGCTGTTTTTT.

The rearrangement joins TRBV3-1 (or the pseudogene TRBV3-2) to TRBJ1-4, with D possibly being TRBD1 (6 bases). This CDR3 is 16 amino acids long. The germline V and J ends were trimmed by 2 bases and 3 bases, with 13 bases remaining between them. Germline V gene lookup returns CDR1 LGHDT and CDR2 YNNKEL (reference sequence). CDR3 sequence reads: CASSQNPTGPNEKLFF. DNA for the CDR3: TGTGCCAGCAGCCAAAATCCGACAGGACCTAATGAAAAACTGTTTTTT.

The chain has TRBV12-3 or TRBV12-4 and TRBJ1-2; TRBD1 is a possible D gene (5 bases). The V gene lost 2 bases and the J gene lost 8 bases, with 9 bases spanning the gap. The CDR3 contains 12 residues. The CDR3 region is CASSLQGRGYTF. DNA of the CDR3: TGTGCCAGCAGTTTACAGGGTCGGGGCTACACCTTC.

This sequence joins TRBV29-1 and TRBJ2-1; tentatively, D is TRBD2 (5 bases). The CDR3 runs to 14 residues. The germline gives CDR1 SQVTM, CDR2 ANQGSEA. Between the trimmed V and J ends, which lost 8 bases and 7 bases, there was a span of 21 bases. The CDR3 sequence is CSFNPPDFANEQFF. The CDR3 nucleotides are TGCAGCTTTAACCCCCCGGACTTTGCAAATGAGCAGTTCTTC.

This chain joins TRBV27 and TRBJ1-5; a possible D gene is TRBD1 (5 bases). This CDR3 region has 16 residues. Trimming stripped 2 bases from V and 1 base from J, with 12 bases between. The V gene's germline CDR1 is MNHEY and CDR2 SMNVEV (reference sequence). Here the CDR3 reads CASSLKGYGSNQPQHF. CDR3 nucleotides: TGTGCCAGCAGTTTAAAGGGGTATGGAAGCAATCAGCCCCAGCATTTT.

The gene calls are TRBV7-2 and TRBJ2-7; D gene ambiguous. Germline V CDR1 and CDR2: SGHTA, FQGNSA. The CDR3 spans 13 residues. V was trimmed by 1 base and J by 3 bases, leaving 7 bases between them. CDR3 loop: CASSLVSNYEQYV. In DNA, the CDR3 is TGTGCCAGCAGCTTAGTTTCCAACTACGAGCAGTACGTC.

V usage is TRBV7-9 and J usage is TRBJ1-1, with TRBD1 identical over 10 bases. CDR3 length: 18 amino acids. J was trimmed by 0 bases and V by 5 bases; bases with no gene match: 12. Germline CDR1 reads SEHNR; CDR2 reads FQNEAQ (reference sequence). CDR3 sequence reads: CASSGTRDRGGMNTEAFF. Here the CDR3 DNA reads TGTGCCAGCAGCGGAACCCGGGACAGGGGCGGGATGAACACTGAAGCTTTCTTT.

The chain uses TRBV12-3 or TRBV12-4 and TRBJ1-2; 7 nucleotides match TRBD1. Losses at the gene ends were 5 bases for V and 4 bases for J; bases not matched to a gene: 4. There are 13 residues in the CDR3. CDR3: CASSPRGPYGYTF. In nucleotides, the CDR3 is TGTGCCAGCAGTCCTAGGGGGCCCTATGGCTACACCTTC.

This clone has more than one count but fewer than ten. The V and J genes are TRBV5-4 and TRBJ2-7; 8 nucleotides agree with TRBD2. Germline values: CDR1 SGHNT, CDR2 YYREEE (reference sequence). V lost 0 bases to trimming and J lost 0 bases; unmatched junction nucleotides: 2. This CDR3 contains 15 residues. The CDR3 bases are TGTGCCAGCAGCTTGGCTAGCGGGCTCTCCTACGAGCAGTACTTC. This encodes CASSLASGLSYEQYF.

CDR3 amino acids: CASSIDLSDRGWGFF. In DNA form, the CDR3 reads TGTGCCAGTAGTATAGATCTATCCGACAGGGGATGGGGTTTCTTT. This rearrangement joins TRBV19 to TRBJ1-1, with 8 bases aligning to TRBD1. The trim removed 0 bases at V and 13 bases at J, leaving 13 bases unmatched. The germline V gene encodes CDR1 LNHDA and CDR2 SQIVND (reference sequence). This CDR3 has 15 amino acids.

The chain combines TRBV24-1 with TRBJ2-7, with TRBD2 matching 10 bases. Trimming at V came to 4 bases and at J to 3 bases, leaving 17 bases not matched to a gene. Germline V gene sequence: CDR1 KGHDR, CDR2 SFDVKD. This CDR3 has 19 amino acids. CDR3 in amino acids: CATSDPAGGPLLGCYEQYV. The CDR3 DNA sequence: TGTGCCACCAGTGACCCAGCGGGAGGGCCTTTGTTGGGATGCTACGAGCAGTACGTC.

A few counts support this clone. This chain connects TRBV28 to TRBJ1-2, with D unresolved. CDR3 length equals 13 residues. Germline V CDR1 and CDR2: MDHEN, SYDVKM. Deletions cut 3 bases from V and 2 bases from J, with 7 bases between. CDR3 DNA sequence: TGTGCCAGCAGTTTCCGGCGGAACTATGGCTACACCTTC. This gives the protein CASSFRRNYGYTF.

The genes are TRBV30 and TRBJ1-2; the D gene is possibly TRBD1 (5 bases). The V gene's germline CDR1 is GTSNPN and CDR2 SVGIG (reference sequence). The CDR3 spans 13 residues. V gave up 4 bases and J gave up 4 bases, with 13 bases separating them. The CDR3 DNA follows: TGTGCCTGGAAAGAGACAGACGGCTATGGCTACACCTTC. This sequence encodes CAWKETDGYGYTF.

This clone came up once. This chain connects TRBV30 to TRBJ2-5; 10 bases are shared with TRBD2. The ends lost 3 bases at V and 5 bases at J; junction bases unmatched: 6. The germline V gene has CDR1 GTSNPN and CDR2 SVGIG (reference sequence). The CDR3 covers 14 residues. CDR3 region: CAWSLGLAVETQYF. The CDR3 nucleotides are TGTGCCTGGAGCCTAGGACTAGCGGTGGAGACCCAGTACTTC.

This clone has only one observation. V is TRBV9 and J is TRBJ1-2; no clear D gene. The germline V gene has CDR1 SGDLS and CDR2 YYNGEE. V dropped 0 bases and J dropped 2 bases, with 8 bases sitting between them. The CDR3 runs 14 residues. CDR3 sequence: CASSVVSGNYGYTF. The CDR3 bases are TGTGCCAGCAGCGTAGTATCAGGAAACTATGGCTACACCTTC.

This clone was observed a few times. CDR3 sequence: CASSDTGSYGYTF. The CDR3 bases are TGTGCCAGTAGTGATACAGGGTCCTATGGCTACACCTTC. The genes are TRBV19 and TRBJ1-2, with TRBD1 as a possible D gene (6 bases). The CDR3 length is 13 residues. Germline V gene lookup returns CDR1 LNHDA and CDR2 SQIVND (reference sequence). V lost 5 bases and J 4 bases, leaving 11 bases between the germline ends.

DNA of the CDR3: TGCGCCAGCAGTGGGCAGGGGAACACTGAAGCTTTCTTT. Its protein product is CASSGQGNTEAFF. The chain links TRBV5-1 to TRBJ1-1, with D maybe TRBD1 (5 bases). The CDR3 totals 13 residues. The V end lost 5 bases, the J end lost 1 base, and 9 bases lay between the germline ends. In germline, CDR1 is SGHRS, CDR2 YFSETQ.

The chain carries TRBV5-1 and TRBJ1-2; D ambiguous. The CDR3 has 12 amino acids. Germline V gives CDR1 SGHRS, CDR2 YFSETQ. The V gene lost 0 bases and the J gene lost 8 bases, with 8 bases spanning the gap. The CDR3 is CASSLGEEGYTF. In DNA form, the CDR3 reads TGCGCCAGCAGCTTGGGAGAGGAAGGCTACACCTTC.

This chain uses TRBV3-1 (or the pseudogene TRBV3-2) with TRBJ1-6; weak D call: TRBD1 (5 bases). The length of the CDR3 is 14 residues. Germline V gene data show CDR1 as LGHDT and CDR2 as YNNKEL (reference sequence). The ends were cut back, 4 bases at V and 12 bases at J, with 16 bases in the middle. The CDR3: CASSRTSLPIPLHF. The CDR3 DNA reads as TGTGCCAGCAGCCGGACATCATTACCGATACCCCTCCACTTT.

This clone came up once. The chain employs TRBV7-9 and TRBJ2-1; TRBD1 matches at 11 bases. V lost 5 bases and J lost 5; bases outside the gene matches: 5. The CDR3 sequence is 15 residues long. Germline V gene lookup returns CDR1 SEHNR and CDR2 FQNEAQ (reference sequence). The CDR3 sequence is CASSIWDRGNNEQFF. CDR3 DNA sequence: TGTGCCAGCAGCATATGGGACAGGGGGAACAATGAGCAGTTCTTC.

The CDR3 region is CASSYSIARYNEKLFF. The CDR3 DNA sequence: TGTGCCAGCAGTTACTCGATCGCCCGGTATAATGAAAAACTGTTTTTT. This chain joins TRBV6-5 and TRBJ1-4, with D hard to call. The germline gives CDR1 MNHEY, CDR2 SVGAGI. V lost 0 bases to trimming and J lost 4 bases, with 12 bases between them. The CDR3 contains 16 residues.

This clone appeared a single time. The V gene is TRBV5-6, the J gene TRBJ2-5; D is perhaps TRBD2 (6 bases). Germline V gives CDR1 SGHDT, CDR2 YYEEEE. Trimming took off 6 bases at V and 5 bases at J, with 14 bases between the two ends. The CDR3 is 13 amino acids. In DNA, the CDR3 is TGTGCCAGCAATCCCGGGCTAGCGGAGACCCAGTACTTC. It translates to CASNPGLAETQYF.